This entry concerns a single TCR beta chain. Per the authors' pipeline: Amplification of reference gene primers provided the estimated nucleated cell counts. The data were produced by immunoSEQ multiplex PCR, yet TCRdb's version contains in-frame clones alone and is incomplete. That table is the source of V, J and clone size, and D and trimming were worked out from the DNA. The repertoire holds approximately 100,000 clones, with 70% to 90% as singletons. Trimming took 8 bases from V and 1 from J, leaving 13 bases between them. Germline V gene sequence: CDR1 MGHRA, CDR2 YSYEKL. CDR3 length equals 14 residues. This entry is derived from a study of blood T cell repertoires in COVID-19. Study background: Sample material is recorded as cDNA or gDNA derived from T cells, B-cell-depleted T cells, or PBMCs.

The chain recombines TRBV4-1 with TRBJ2-3; TRBD1 is a possible D gene (6 bases). The sequencing sample was made of peripheral blood. The clonotype was recovered from a human donor in a cohort sampled during active COVID-19. CDR3 residues: CASAQGKGTDTQYF. DNA of the CDR3: TGCGCCAGCGCACAGGGTAAGGGCACAGATACGCAGTATTTT.